A selection of T cell receptor beta chains follows, all from one sample in a study of T cells in Graves' hyperthyroidism and ophthalmopathy. TCRdb recomputed calls from the multiplex PCR reads with MiXCR, one row per CDR3 protein. The table lists over 650,000 distinct CDR3 sequences, about 45% of them singletons. Specimen: peripheral blood or thyroid tissue (not recorded which). Every receptor here comes from an adult man with Graves' disease, either hyperthyroidism or ophthalmopathy (not recorded which). CDR3s leave out the opening cysteine and the closing phenylalanine or tryptophan. D genes are given only for firm matches.

J gene	D gene	V gene	CDR3 protein
TRBJ1-4	TRBD1	TRBV12-3/TRBV12-4	ASSLPGQDEKLF
TRBJ1-5	.	TRBV15	ATSRDWREGDSNQPQH
TRBJ1-5	TRBD1	TRBV20-1	SARRARDRGDQPQH
TRBJ1-6	.	TRBV5-1	ASSLDSLTLH
TRBJ1-2	.	TRBV2	ASSEEVPTYGYT
TRBJ1-6	.	TRBV11-2	ASSLRGALH
TRBJ1-2	.	TRBV29-1	SLVDRGGVYGYT
TRBJ1-3	TRBD1	TRBV2	ASRGWTGAGNTIY
TRBJ2-7	.	TRBV11-1	ASSVRSPYEQY
TRBJ1-5	.	TRBV6-5	ASSVDQGNGNQPQH
TRBJ1-2	.	TRBV24-1	ATSLGSYGYT
TRBJ1-3	.	TRBV15	ATSREPSSGNTIY
TRBJ1-1	.	TRBV10-3	AIGGGADTEAF
TRBJ1-1	TRBD1	TRBV19	ASRKGQGVMDTEAF
TRBJ1-6	TRBD1	TRBV7-4	ASRPTGDNSPLH
TRBJ2-6	.	TRBV5-4	ASSVGGHSGANVLT
TRBJ1-2	.	TRBV5-1	ATGWLGLYGYT
TRBJ1-5	.	TRBV12-3/TRBV12-4	ASSLALGGRSNQPQH
TRBJ2-5	.	TRBV6-5	ASSYTGTEETQY
TRBJ1-2	.	TRBV30	AWREVHGYT